The source of this T cell receptor beta chain is a study of T cell repertoires in cytomegalovirus infection. In the study overall: CMV epitopes used comprised recently identified HLA-C-restricted ones and well-studied HLA-B-restricted ones.

The germline V gene has CDR1 SGHTA and CDR2 FQGNSA. The junction had 6 bases not matched to a gene; V was cut back by 0 bases and J by 5 bases. This CDR3 comprises 16 residues. TCRdb reprocessed the reads via MiXCR and lists one record per CDR3 protein. The sample holds tens of thousands of distinct CDR3 sequences, 40% seen once. This clonotype was found a few times. Its antigen is currently unknown. This clonotype originated in a human donor in good health (CMV status not recorded). Some clones in this sample may be carry-over from other donors' samples. The chain employs TRBV7-2 and TRBJ2-7, with 11 bases lining up with TRBD1. Sequenced material: CD8+ T cells from cultured PBMCs, taken from culture after CMV antigen stimulation. In DNA form, the CDR3 reads TGTGCCAGCAGCTTAGCCCGGGACAGGGGGTTCGACGAGCAGTACTTC. It is translated as CASSLARDRGFDEQYF.